This T cell receptor (beta chain) comes out of a study of blood T cells in healthy people across ages. This clonotype was recorded a few times. It was with a sample-barcoded 5' primer and a J-beta primer mix that a second PCR of roughly 7 to 12 cycles was run. Using its own MiXCR run on the 5' RACE reads, TCRdb lists one record per CDR3 protein. The table lists over a million distinct CDR3 sequences, roughly two fifths of them singletons, with approximately 4% in the top ten. Sequencing was performed on blood. The receptor comes from a woman between 18 and 30 years old in good health.

Here the CDR3 reads CSARVGTSGSYNEQFF. For the CDR3, the DNA is TGCAGTGCTAGAGTCGGGACTAGCGGGAGCTACAATGAGCAGTTCTTC. V gene TRBV20-1 combines with J gene TRBJ2-1; the match to TRBD2 covers 14 bases. CDR3 size: 16 residues. The germline gives CDR1 DFQATT, CDR2 SNEGSKA (reference sequence). The V gene end was trimmed by 1 base and the J gene end by 3 bases; junction bases not matched to a gene: 2.